Included here is one T cell receptor beta chain sequence, with context. Its antigen is unidentified. 13 Jbeta primers and 60 Vbeta primers were used for the PCR. The table came from immunoSEQ multiplex PCR; TCRdb's copy has only in-frame clones and leaves some out. The sample spans roughly 120,000 clones; the ten largest clones claim 2.5% to 3%. Nominally healthy donors provided the samples, though records likely missed some immune exposures. The data are from a study of cytomegalovirus exposure and HLA in healthy donors. The CDR3 is 14 amino acids. Trimming took 4 bases from V and 6 from J; bases not matched to a gene: 7. Germline V gene sequence: CDR1 SGHTS, CDR2 YDEGEE. Findings and limits, study-wide: The authors listed 150 to 200 TCR beta chains as cytomegalovirus-associated. Published work reported that the classifier diagnosed cytomegalovirus status with high specificity and sensitivity. On later analysis, the bulk of CMV-associated TCR beta chains appeared to be HLA-restricted.

This sequence joins TRBV5-8 and TRBJ2-7; TRBD1 agrees at 10 bases. The material sequenced was PBMCs. The source of this sequence is a man aged 25 to 40 in good health and CMV-seronegative. The CDR3 DNA is TGTGCCAGCAGCCCAGACAGGGGGCGCGGCGAGCAGTACTTC. As protein: CASSPDRGRGEQYF.